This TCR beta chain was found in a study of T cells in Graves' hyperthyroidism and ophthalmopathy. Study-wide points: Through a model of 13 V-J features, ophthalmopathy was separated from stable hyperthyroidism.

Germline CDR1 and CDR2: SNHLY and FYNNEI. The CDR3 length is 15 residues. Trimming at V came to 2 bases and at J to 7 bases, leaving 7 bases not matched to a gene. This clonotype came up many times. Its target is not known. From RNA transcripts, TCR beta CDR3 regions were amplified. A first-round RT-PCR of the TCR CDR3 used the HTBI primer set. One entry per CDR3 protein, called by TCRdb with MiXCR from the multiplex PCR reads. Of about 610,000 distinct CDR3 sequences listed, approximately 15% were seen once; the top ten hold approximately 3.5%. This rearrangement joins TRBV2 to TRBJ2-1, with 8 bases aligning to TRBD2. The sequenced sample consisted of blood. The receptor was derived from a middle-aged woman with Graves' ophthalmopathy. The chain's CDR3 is CASSEIAGGENEQFF. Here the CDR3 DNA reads TGTGCCAGCAGTGAAATCGCGGGAGGTGAAAATGAGCAGTTCTTC.